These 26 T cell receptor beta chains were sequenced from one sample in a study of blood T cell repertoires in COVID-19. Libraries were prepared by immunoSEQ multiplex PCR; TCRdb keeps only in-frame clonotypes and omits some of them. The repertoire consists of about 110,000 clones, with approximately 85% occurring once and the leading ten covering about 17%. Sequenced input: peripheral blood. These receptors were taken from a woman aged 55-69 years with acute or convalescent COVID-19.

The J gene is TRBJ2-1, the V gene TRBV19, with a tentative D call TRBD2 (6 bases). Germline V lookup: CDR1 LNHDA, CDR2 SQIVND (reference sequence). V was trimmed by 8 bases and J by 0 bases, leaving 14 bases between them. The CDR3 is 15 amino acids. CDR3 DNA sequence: TGTGCCAGTCGGGACTCGAGGAGCTCCTACAATGAGCAGTTCTTC. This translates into CASRDSRSSYNEQFF.

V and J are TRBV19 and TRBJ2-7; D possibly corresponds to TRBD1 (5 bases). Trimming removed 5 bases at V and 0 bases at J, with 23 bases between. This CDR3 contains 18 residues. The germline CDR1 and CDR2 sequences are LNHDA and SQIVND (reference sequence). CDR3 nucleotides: TGTGCCAGTAGTGAAAGGATACGACAGCGAAAAATCTCCTACGAGCAGTACTTC. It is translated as CASSERIRQRKISYEQYF.

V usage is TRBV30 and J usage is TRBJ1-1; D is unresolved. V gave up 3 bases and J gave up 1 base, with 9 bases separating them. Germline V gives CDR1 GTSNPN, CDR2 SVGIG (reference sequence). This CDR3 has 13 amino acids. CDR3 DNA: TGTGCCTGGAGCGTAGCTGAGAACACTGAAGCTTTCTTT. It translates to CAWSVAENTEAFF.

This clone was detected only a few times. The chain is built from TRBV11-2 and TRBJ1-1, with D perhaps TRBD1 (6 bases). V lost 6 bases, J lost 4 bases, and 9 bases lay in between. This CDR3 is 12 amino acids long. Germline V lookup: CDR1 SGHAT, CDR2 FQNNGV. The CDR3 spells CASRLGATEAFF. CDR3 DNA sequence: TGTGCCAGCAGGTTGGGGGCCACTGAAGCTTTCTTT.

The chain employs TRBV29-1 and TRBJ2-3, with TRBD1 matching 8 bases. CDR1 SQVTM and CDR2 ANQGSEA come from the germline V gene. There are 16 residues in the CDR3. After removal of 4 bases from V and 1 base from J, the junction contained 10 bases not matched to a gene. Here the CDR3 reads CSVGVYVTGGTDTQYF. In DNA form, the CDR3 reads TGCAGCGTTGGTGTATACGTGACAGGGGGCACAGATACGCAGTATTTT.

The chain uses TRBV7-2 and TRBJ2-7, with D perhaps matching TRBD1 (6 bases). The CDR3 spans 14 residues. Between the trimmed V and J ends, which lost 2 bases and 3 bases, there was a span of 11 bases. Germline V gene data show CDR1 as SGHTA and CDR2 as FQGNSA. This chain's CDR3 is CASSLTPGVYEQYF. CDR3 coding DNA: TGTGCCAGCAGCTTAACCCCAGGGGTCTACGAGCAGTACTTC.

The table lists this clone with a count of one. The CDR3 spells CASSPNRQGASEKLFF. CDR3 bases: TGTGCCAGCTCACCTAATAGACAGGGGGCAAGCGAAAAACTGTTTTTT. The V call is TRBV18, the J call TRBJ1-4; 10 bases fit TRBD1. This CDR3 has 16 residues. CDR1 and CDR2 from the germline V gene are KGHSH and LQKENI. Trimming cost V 3 bases and J 8 bases; bases outside gene matches: 9. The variable domain in full, with the rest retrieved from reference TRBV18 and TRBJ1-4, is NAGVMQNPRHLVRRRGQEARLRCSPMKGHSHVYWYRQLPEEGLKFMVYLQKENIIDESGMPKERFSAEFPKEGPSILRIQQVVRGDSAAYFCASSPNRQGASEKLFFGSGTQLSVL.

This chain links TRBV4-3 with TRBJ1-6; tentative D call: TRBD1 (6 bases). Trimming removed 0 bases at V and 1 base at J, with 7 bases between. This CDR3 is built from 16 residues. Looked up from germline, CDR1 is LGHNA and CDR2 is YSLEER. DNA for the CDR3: TGCGCCAGCAGCCAAGACAGGGGATCCTATAATTCACCCCTCCACTTT. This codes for CASSQDRGSYNSPLHF.

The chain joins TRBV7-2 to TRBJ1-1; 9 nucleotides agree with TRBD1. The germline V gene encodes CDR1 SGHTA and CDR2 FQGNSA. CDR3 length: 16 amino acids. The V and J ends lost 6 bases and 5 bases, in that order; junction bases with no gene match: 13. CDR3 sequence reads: CASRKGQGPIGTEAFF. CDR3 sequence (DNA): TGTGCCAGCAGGAAAGGACAGGGGCCGATAGGGACTGAAGCTTTCTTT. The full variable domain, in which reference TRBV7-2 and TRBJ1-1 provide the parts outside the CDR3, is GAGVSQSPSNKVTEKGKDVELRCDPISGHTALYWYRQSLGQGLEFLIYFQGNSAPDKSGLPSDRFSAERTGGSVSTLTIQRTQQEDSAVYLCASRKGQGPIGTEAFFGQGTRLTVV.

The CDR3 sequence: CASSQELLTTYGYTF. The CDR3 DNA reads as TGCGCCAGCAGCCAAGAACTCCTCACTACCTATGGCTACACCTTC. The gene calls are TRBV4-1 and TRBJ1-2; D is unclear. Trimming took off 0 bases at V and 4 bases at J, with 12 bases between the two ends. CDR3 length: 15 amino acids. Germline V CDR1 and CDR2: MGHRA, YSYEKL.

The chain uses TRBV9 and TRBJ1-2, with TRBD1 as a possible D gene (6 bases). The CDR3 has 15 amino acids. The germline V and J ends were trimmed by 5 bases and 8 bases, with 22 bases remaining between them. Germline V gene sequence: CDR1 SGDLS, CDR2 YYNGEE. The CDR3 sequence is CASSLISSGGHGYTF. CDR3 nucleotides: TGTGCCAGCAGTTTAATCTCTTCTGGGGGCCACGGCTACACCTTC.

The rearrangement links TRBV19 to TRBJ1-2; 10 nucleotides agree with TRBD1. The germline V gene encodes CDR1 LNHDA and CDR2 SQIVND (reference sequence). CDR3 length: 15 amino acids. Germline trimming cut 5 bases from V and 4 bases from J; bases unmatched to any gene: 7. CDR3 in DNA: TGTGCCAGTAGTGCAGGGACAGGGGAAGGCTATGGCTACACCTTC. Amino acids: CASSAGTGEGYGYTF. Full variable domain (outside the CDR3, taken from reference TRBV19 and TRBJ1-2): DGGITQSPKYLFRKEGQNVTLSCEQNLNHDAMYWYRQDPGQGLRLIYYSQIVNDFQKGDIAEGYSVSREKKESFPLTVTSAQKNPTAFYLCASSAGTGEGYGYTFGSGTRLTVV.

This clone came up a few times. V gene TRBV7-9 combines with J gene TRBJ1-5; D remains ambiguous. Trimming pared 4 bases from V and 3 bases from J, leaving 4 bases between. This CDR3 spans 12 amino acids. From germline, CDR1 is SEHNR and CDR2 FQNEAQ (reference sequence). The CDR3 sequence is CASSSFNQPQHF. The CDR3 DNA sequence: TGTGCCAGCAGCTCGTTCAATCAGCCCCAGCATTTT.

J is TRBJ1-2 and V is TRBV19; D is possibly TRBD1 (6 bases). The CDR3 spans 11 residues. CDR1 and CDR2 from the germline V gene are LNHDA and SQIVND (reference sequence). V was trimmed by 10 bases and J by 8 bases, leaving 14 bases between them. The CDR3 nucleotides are TGTGCCATTTTTAGGGGGGGCGGCTACACCTTC. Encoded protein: CAIFRGGGYTF.

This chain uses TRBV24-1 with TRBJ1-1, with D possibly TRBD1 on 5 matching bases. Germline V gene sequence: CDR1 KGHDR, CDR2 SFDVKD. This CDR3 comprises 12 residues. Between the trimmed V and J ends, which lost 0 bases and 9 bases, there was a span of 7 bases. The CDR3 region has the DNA TGTGCCACCAGTGATTTGACAGGAAAAGCTTTCTTT. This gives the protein CATSDLTGKAFF.

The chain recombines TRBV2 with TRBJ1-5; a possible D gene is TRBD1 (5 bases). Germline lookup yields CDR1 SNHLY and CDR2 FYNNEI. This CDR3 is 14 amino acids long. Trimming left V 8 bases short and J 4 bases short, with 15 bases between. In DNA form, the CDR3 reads TGTGCCAGCGGGGGGAGGGAAGTAAATCAGCCCCAGCATTTT. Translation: CASGGREVNQPQHF.

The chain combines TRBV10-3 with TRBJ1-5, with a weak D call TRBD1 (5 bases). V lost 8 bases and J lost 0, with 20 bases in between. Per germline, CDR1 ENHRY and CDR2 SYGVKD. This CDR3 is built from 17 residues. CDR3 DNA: TGTGCCATCTCGCAGGAGGGACCCGTGTATAGCAATCAGCCCCAGCATTTT. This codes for CAISQEGPVYSNQPQHF.

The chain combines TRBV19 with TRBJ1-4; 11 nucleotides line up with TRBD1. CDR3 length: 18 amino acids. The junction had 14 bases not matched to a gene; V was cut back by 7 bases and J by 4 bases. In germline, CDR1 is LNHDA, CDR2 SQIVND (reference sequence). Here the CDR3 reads CASTPSDRGRQVNEKLFF. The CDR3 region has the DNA TGTGCCAGTACCCCCTCGGACAGGGGGCGTCAGGTTAATGAAAAACTGTTTTTT.

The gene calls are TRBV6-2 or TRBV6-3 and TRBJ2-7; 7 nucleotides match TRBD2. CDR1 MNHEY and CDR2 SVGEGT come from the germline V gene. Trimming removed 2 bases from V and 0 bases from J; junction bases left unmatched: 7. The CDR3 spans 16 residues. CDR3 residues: CASSYSLADLSYEQYF. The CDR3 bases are TGTGCCAGCAGTTACAGTCTAGCGGACCTCTCCTACGAGCAGTACTTC.

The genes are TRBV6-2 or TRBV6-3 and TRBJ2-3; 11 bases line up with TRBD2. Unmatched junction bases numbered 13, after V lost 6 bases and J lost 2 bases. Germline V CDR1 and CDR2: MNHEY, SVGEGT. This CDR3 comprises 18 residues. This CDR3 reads CASSPLAGVTYDTDTQYF. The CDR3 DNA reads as TGTGCCAGCAGCCCACTAGCGGGGGTCACCTACGACACAGATACGCAGTATTTT.

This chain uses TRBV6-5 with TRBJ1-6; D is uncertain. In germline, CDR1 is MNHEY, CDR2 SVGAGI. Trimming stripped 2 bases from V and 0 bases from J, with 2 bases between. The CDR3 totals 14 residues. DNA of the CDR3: TGTGCCAGCAGTTACCTCTCCTATAATTCACCCCTCCACTTT. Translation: CASSYLSYNSPLHF.

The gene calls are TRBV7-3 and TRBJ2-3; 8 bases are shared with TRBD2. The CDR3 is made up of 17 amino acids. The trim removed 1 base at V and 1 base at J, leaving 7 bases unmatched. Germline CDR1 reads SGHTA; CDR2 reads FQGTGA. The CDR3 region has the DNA TGTGCCAGCAGCTTAAGGGGTAGCGGGATACGCACAGATACGCAGTATTTT. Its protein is CASSLRGSGIRTDTQYF.

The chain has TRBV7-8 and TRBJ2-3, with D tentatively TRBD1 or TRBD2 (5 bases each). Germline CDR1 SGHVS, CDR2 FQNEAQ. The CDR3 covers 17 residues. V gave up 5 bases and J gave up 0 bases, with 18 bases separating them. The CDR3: CASSQGWLAASTDTQYF. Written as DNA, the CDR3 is TGTGCCAGCAGCCAGGGTTGGCTAGCCGCTAGCACAGATACGCAGTATTTT.

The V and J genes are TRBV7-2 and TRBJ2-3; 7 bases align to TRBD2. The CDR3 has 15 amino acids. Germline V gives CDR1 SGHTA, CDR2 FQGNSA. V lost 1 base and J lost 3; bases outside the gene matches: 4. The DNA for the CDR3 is TGTGCCAGCAGCTTAGGGCTAGCGGCTACAGATACGCAGTATTTT. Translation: CASSLGLAATDTQYF.

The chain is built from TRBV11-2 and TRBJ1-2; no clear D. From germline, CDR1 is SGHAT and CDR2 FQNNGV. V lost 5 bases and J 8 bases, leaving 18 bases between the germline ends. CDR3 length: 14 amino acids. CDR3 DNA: TGTGCCAGCAGCCTCTTAAGATTAGGCGGAGGCTACACCTTC. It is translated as CASSLLRLGGGYTF. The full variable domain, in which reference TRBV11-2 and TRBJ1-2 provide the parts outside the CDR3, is EAGVAQSPRYKIIEKRQSVAFWCNPISGHATLYWYQQILGQGPKLLIQFQNNGVVDDSQLPKDRFSAERLKGVDSTLKIQPAKLEDSAVYLCASSLLRLGGGYTFGSGTRLTVV.

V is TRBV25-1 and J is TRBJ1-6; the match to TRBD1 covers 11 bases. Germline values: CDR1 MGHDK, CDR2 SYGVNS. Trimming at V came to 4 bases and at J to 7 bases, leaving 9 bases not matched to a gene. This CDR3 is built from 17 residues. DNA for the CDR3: TGTGCCAGCAGTGCCTCCGGGACAGGGGGTTTCAATTCACCCCTCCACTTT. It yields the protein CASSASGTGGFNSPLHF.